This T cell receptor beta chain was sequenced for a study of identical twins. Findings and caveats of the study: Rather than following the same donors, the conclusions depended on cross-sectional statistical analysis. For cord blood, abundant beta clonotypes had fewer insertions, unlike memory repertoires, which showed none. Twins shared beta out-of-frame sequences in excess, but this excess was weaker.

CDR3 length: 14 amino acids. From germline, CDR1 is DFQATT and CDR2 SNEGSKA (reference sequence). V gave up 1 base and J gave up 4 bases, with 12 bases separating them. A universal primer site was incorporated via template switching, and the cDNA contained unique molecular identifiers. TCRdb used MiXCR to reprocess the 5' RACE reads, holding one entry per CDR3 protein. The sample holds around 1.7 million distinct CDR3 sequences, about 32% seen once. In its sample, this clonotype was seen a few times. Its antigen is not known. Sequencing input: cord blood. The TCR sequence derives from a newborn girl in good health. The chain employs TRBV20-1 and TRBJ2-3; D is perhaps TRBD1 or TRBD2 (6 bases each). Written as DNA, the CDR3 is TGCAGTGCTAGAGGGAGGAGGGGGGCAGATACGCAGTATTTT. Its translation is CSARGRRGADTQYF.